This TCR beta chain was observed in a study of blood T cell repertoires in COVID-19. Study background: Nucleic acid was either cDNA or gDNA, and it came from T cells, B-cell-depleted T cells, or PBMCs.

Data came from immunoSEQ multiplex PCR; TCRdb stores just in-frame clones and leaves some out. In the table there are around 68,000 clones, roughly 91% of which are singletons. Germline CDR1 reads SEHNR; CDR2 reads FQNEAQ (reference sequence). J gave up 0 bases and V 0 bases, and 3 bases lay outside the gene matches. CDR3 length equals 18 residues. J is TRBJ2-6 and V is TRBV7-9, with 9 bases matching TRBD1. This sequence was found in a human donor in a cohort sampled during active COVID-19. Material for sequencing was peripheral blood. The CDR3: CASSLAGQGISGANVLTF. As DNA, the CDR3 is TGTGCCAGCAGCTTAGCAGGACAGGGGATCTCTGGGGCCAACGTCCTGACTTTC.